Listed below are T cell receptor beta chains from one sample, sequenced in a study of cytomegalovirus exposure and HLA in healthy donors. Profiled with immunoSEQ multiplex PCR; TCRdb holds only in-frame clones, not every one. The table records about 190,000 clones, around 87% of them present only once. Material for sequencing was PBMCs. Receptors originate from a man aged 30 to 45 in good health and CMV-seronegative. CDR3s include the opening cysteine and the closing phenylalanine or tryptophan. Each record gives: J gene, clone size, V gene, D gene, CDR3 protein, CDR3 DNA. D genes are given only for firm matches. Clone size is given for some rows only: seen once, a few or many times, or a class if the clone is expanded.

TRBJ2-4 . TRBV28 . CASSLGPMGDIQYF TGTGCCAGCAGTTTAGGTCCGATGGGAGACATTCAGTACTTC
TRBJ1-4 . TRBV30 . CAWKPRLEKLFF TGTGCCTGGAAACCGAGACTTGAAAAACTGTTTTTT
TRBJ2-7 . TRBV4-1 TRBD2 CASSQAGTTSYEQYF TGCGCCAGCAGCCAAGCCGGGACTACCTCCTACGAGCAGTACTTC
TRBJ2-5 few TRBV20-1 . CSATYQETQYF TGCAGTGCTACGTACCAAGAGACCCAGTACTTC
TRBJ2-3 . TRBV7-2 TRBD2 CASSLIYGTSGRNTDTQYF TGTGCCAGCAGCCTTATATACGGGACTAGCGGGAGAAACACAGATACGCAGTATTTT
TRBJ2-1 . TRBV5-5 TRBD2 CASSRSWTSGRVEQFF TGTGCCAGCAGCCGATCGTGGACTAGCGGGAGGGTTGAGCAGTTCTTC
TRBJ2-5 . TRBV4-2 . CASSRAQGPQETQYF TGTGCCAGCAGCCGTGCTCAGGGCCCCCAAGAGACCCAGTACTTC
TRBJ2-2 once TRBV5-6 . CASSLMGSANTGELFF TGTGCCAGCAGTCTTATGGGCTCAGCGAACACCGGGGAGCTGTTTTTT
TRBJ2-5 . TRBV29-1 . CSVLGQGETQYF TGCAGCGTTTTAGGGCAGGGCGAGACCCAGTACTTC
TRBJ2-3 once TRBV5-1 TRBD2 CASSLGTSGSWGYTDTQYF TGCGCCAGCAGCCTAGGGACTAGCGGGAGCTGGGGATACACAGATACGCAGTATTTT
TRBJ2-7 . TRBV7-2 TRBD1 CATRDRENYEQYF TGTGCCACCCGGGACAGAGAGAACTACGAGCAGTACTTC
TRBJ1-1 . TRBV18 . CASSLAGNTEAFF TGTGCCAGCTCACTGGCGGGGAACACTGAAGCTTTCTTT
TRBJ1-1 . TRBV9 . CASSAFPRGTMNTEAFF TGTGCCAGCAGCGCATTCCCTAGGGGGACAATGAACACTGAAGCTTTCTTT
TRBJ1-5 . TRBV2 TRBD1 CASSPRDRVSDQPQHF TGTGCCAGCAGTCCAAGGGACAGGGTGTCCGATCAGCCCCAGCATTTT
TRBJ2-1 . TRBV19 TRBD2 CATGLGLAGGPSSYNEQFF TGTGCCACCGGTCTAGGACTAGCGGGGGGGCCCAGCTCCTACAATGAGCAGTTCTTC
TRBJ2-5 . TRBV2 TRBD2 CASRATSEQETQYF TGTGCCAGCAGAGCCACTAGCGAACAAGAGACCCAGTACTTC
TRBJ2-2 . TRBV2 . CASRNQGTRANTGELFF TGTGCCAGCAGAAACCAAGGGACACGCGCGAACACCGGGGAGCTGTTTTTT
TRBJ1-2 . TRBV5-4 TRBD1 CASSVDRANDFYGYTF TGTGCCAGCAGCGTCGACAGGGCCAACGACTTTTATGGCTACACCTTC
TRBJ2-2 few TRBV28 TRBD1 CASRQSGTGGGHGELFF TGTGCCAGCAGGCAGTCCGGGACAGGGGGAGGTCACGGGGAGCTGTTTTTT
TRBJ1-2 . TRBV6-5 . CASSPTRDSYGYTF TGTGCCAGCAGCCCCACCCGGGACTCCTATGGCTACACCTTC
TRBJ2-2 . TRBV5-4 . CASSAAGVGLSTGELFF TGTGCCAGCAGCGCCGCAGGGGTGGGGTTGAGCACCGGGGAGCTGTTTTTT
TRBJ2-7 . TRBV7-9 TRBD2 CASSPTSGRAYEQYF TGTGCCAGCAGCCCAACTAGCGGGAGGGCCTACGAGCAGTACTTC
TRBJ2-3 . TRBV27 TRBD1 CASSKQGSDTQYF TGTGCCAGCAGCAAACAGGGGTCAGATACGCAGTATTTT
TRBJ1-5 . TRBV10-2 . CASSESERNQPQHF TGCGCCAGCAGTGAGAGCGAACGGAATCAGCCCCAGCATTTT
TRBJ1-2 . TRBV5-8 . CASSFHRSTGGYTF TGTGCCAGCAGCTTTCATCGGAGTACCGGTGGCTACACCTTC
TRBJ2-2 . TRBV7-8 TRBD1 CAGGGTGGDTGELFF TGTGCCGGGGGGGGGACAGGGGGCGACACCGGGGAGCTGTTTTTT
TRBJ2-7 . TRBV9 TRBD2 CASSPRSGSSYEQYF TGTGCCAGCAGCCCCAGGAGCGGGAGCTCCTACGAGCAGTACTTC
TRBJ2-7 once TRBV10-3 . CAISESDSSYEQYF TGTGCCATCAGTGAGTCGGACAGCTCCTACGAGCAGTACTTC
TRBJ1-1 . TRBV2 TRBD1 CASFGQVGSTEAFF TGTGCCAGCTTTGGACAGGTCGGGAGCACTGAAGCTTTCTTT
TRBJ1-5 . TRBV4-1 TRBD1 CASSPFDRGAVYSNQPQHF TGCGCCAGCAGCCCTTTCGACAGGGGGGCCGTTTATAGCAATCAGCCCCAGCATTTT
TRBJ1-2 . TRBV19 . CASSTAPPGRGNTF TGTGCCAGTAGTACGGCCCCGCCAGGAAGGGGAAACACCTTC
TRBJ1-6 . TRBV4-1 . CASSLESSYNSPLHF TGCGCCAGCAGTCTCGAGAGCTCCTATAATTCACCCCTCCACTTT
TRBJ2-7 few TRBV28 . CASRRMAGSEQYF TGTGCCAGCAGACGAATGGCGGGGTCCGAGCAGTACTTC
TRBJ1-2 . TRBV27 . CASSLVEGYGYTF TGTGCCAGCAGTTTAGTTGAGGGATATGGCTACACCTTC
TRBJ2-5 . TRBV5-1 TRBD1 CASSSRGPETQYF TGCGCCAGCAGCTCCAGGGGGCCGGAGACCCAGTACTTC
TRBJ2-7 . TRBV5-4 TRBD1 CVSSLFGTGSYEQYF TGTGTCAGCAGCTTGTTCGGGACAGGGAGCTACGAGCAGTACTTC
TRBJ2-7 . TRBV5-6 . CASSLEYPGEPYEQYF TGTGCCAGCAGCTTGGAATACCCAGGGGAACCCTACGAGCAGTACTTC
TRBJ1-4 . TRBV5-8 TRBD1 CASTQGQGYLNEKLFF TGTGCCAGCACCCAGGGACAGGGGTACCTCAATGAAAAACTGTTTTTT
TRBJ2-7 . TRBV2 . CASNIRGGSLDEQYF TGTGCCAGCAATATAAGGGGGGGATCCCTCGACGAGCAGTACTTC
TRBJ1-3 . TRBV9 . CASSVVPSSGNTIYF TGTGCCAGCAGCGTAGTGCCGAGCTCTGGAAACACCATATATTTT
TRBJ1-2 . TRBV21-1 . CASSKISNRGAMGYTF TGTGCCAGCAGCAAGATCAGTAACAGGGGAGCGATGGGCTACACCTTC
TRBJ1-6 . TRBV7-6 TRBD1 CASSPTRTGKLSYNSPLHF TGTGCCAGCAGCCCCACTAGGACAGGGAAGCTCTCCTATAATTCACCCCTCCACTTT
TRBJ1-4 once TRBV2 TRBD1 CASNSGTGNEKLFF TGTGCCAGCAATTCCGGGACAGGGAATGAAAAACTGTTTTTT
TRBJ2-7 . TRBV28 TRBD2 CASSRRLAGGYEQYF TGTGCCAGCAGCCGCCGACTAGCGGGGGGGTACGAGCAGTACTTC
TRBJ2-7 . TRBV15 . CATSRAQGGYEQYF TGTGCCACCAGCAGAGCGCAGGGGGGTTACGAGCAGTACTTC
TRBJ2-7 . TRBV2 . CASSEREGPSYEQYF TGTGCCAGCAGTGAACGGGAAGGGCCAAGCTACGAGCAGTACTTC
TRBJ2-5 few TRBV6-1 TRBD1 CASSEGQGSSETQYF TGTGCCAGCAGTGAAGGACAGGGATCATCGGAGACCCAGTACTTC
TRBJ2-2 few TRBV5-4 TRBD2 CASSFGRGESGELFF TGTGCCAGCAGCTTTGGGCGGGGGGAGTCAGGGGAGCTGTTTTTT
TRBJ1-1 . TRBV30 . CAWSGGLGTEAFF TGTGCCTGGAGCGGAGGTCTGGGCACTGAAGCTTTCTTT
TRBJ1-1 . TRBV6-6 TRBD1 CASSYVAGGLGTEAFF TGTGCCAGCAGTTACGTGGCAGGGGGCCTCGGCACTGAAGCTTTCTTT
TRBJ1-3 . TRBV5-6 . CASSPGGFSGNTIYF TGTGCCAGCAGCCCCGGGGGTTTCTCTGGAAACACCATATATTTT
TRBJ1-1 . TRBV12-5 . CASGSTGRQGTEAFF TGTGCTAGTGGTTCCACCGGGAGGCAGGGGACTGAAGCTTTCTTT
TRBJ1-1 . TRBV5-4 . CASSPLTGGTEAFF TGTGCCAGCAGCCCGCTGACAGGTGGGACTGAAGCTTTCTTT
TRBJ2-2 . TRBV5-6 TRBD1 CASSFGTGSPGELFF TGTGCCAGCAGCTTCGGGACAGGTAGTCCCGGGGAGCTGTTTTTT
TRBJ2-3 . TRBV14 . CASSQVSIASTDTQYF TGTGCCAGCAGCCAAGTTTCGATAGCTAGCACAGATACGCAGTATTTT
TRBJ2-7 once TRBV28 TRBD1 CASSSLRGPVSYEQYF TGTGCCAGCAGCTCCCTTAGGGGGCCCGTCTCCTACGAGCAGTACTTC
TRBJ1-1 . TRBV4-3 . CASSQNAGAGTEAFF TGCGCCAGCAGCCAAAATGCGGGGGCCGGTACTGAAGCTTTCTTT